This T cell receptor (beta chain) was documented in a study of blood T cells in healthy people across ages (dated by TCRdb to between 2015 and 2016). Regarding the research as a whole: Template switching captured roughly one uniquely barcoded TCR beta cDNA molecule per two T cells in model experiments. To track age-related changes in TCR beta repertoire diversity, the study relied on deep sequencing normalized with unique cDNA molecular identifiers. The donors were split into four age groups: young (average 16 years), middle-aged (39), aged (more than 60) and long-lived (approximately 80). To avoid experimental bias, donors of different ages were randomly spread across the sequencing lanes. Using the same blood draw, the study looked at two additional independent replicas of 1 million unique cDNA reads for two donors, one aged 18 to 30 and the other aged 80 or older. The full study reports these points: Estimates of total diversity based on one million sequenced T cells were regarded as lower bounds and as underestimates. As age increased, observed TCR beta diversity per million T cells dropped in a roughly linear way, and a significant reduction was already evident by age approximately 40. Conclusive comparison of naive and antigen-experienced compartments was prevented by the profiling of bulk unsorted PBMCs. Donor CMV infection status was unknown, potentially confounding age-related changes in expanded clonotypes. The long-lived group showed more naive CD4+ T cells, fewer expanded clones and increased TCR diversity than the aged group, suggesting age selection. Observed TCR beta diversity correlated strongly with the percentage of naive T cells measured by flow cytometry.

To prepare the library, 5' RACE was applied. The run used an Illumina HiSeq 2500. The second PCR ran for roughly 7 to 11 cycles and used a J-beta primer mix along with a sample-barcoded 5' primer. A template-switch 5' adaptor carrying 12 random nucleotides introduced a unique molecular identifier onto each TCR beta cDNA molecule. Each sample yielded at least 2.5 million CDR3-containing paired-end reads. The Mint cDNA synthesis kit, primed by a TRBC-specific oligonucleotide, was used to synthesize first-strand cDNA from all RNA. Following uracil-DNA glycosylase treatment, all cDNA underwent a first 18-cycle PCR with the universal primers M1SS and BC2_uni_R. As for how the authors treated the data: For normalization, 1 million high-quality reads, each with a distinct molecular identifier, were randomly selected from each sample. Reads sharing molecular identifiers were discarded rather than binned into consensus sequences. MiTCR, run with a Q25 quality threshold and the strictest error-elimination algorithm, handled CDR3 identification, clonotype clustering and error correction. A nonparametric unseen species model with Euler transformation was used to estimate lower-bound total TCR beta diversity. The public reads were reanalyzed by TCRdb: fastp trimming at Q25, MiXCR alignment, in-frame beta chains only. Entries are consolidated by CDR3 protein sequence, retaining the most common genes and DNA. What appears here as the V and J calls and clone size reflects TCRdb's work, not the paper's. The sample table contains some 1.7 million distinct CDR3 sequences; only one count was recorded for 28% of them. 7.7% of the sample lies in the top ten.

Donors were 39 systemically healthy Caucasian individuals from Russia aged roughly 6 to 90 years. Each donor gave around 9.8 milliliters of peripheral blood, collected into EDTA-treated Vacutainer tubes. PBMCs were isolated by Ficoll-Paque density-gradient centrifugation, with at least 6.5 million obtained per sample. Total RNA was extracted from PBMCs with Trizol reagent, with at least 6 micrograms obtained per sample. The percentages of naive CD45RAhigh/CD27high T cells were determined by flow cytometry on a PBMC aliquot from every donor. The V end gives up 2 bases and the J end 5 bases, leaving 7 bases in the junction not matched to a gene. Inclusive of the bounding cysteine and phenylalanine, the CDR3 is 15 residues long. CDR3 DNA only is kept here, 45 bases in frame from base 1. Concerning this clonotype itself: Its recognized antigen is unknown. The sample holds no much larger clone one base away, and base qualities are not on file.

The sequence joins TRBV12-3 or TRBV12-4 to TRBJ2-5; 8 central nucleotides agree with TRBD1. What was sequenced was blood. This clonotype originated in a woman in her 30s in good health. The CDR3 region has the sequence CASSLYAGGLETQYF. Here is the DNA: TGTGCCAGCAGTTTATACGCAGGGGGCTTGGAGACCCAGTACTTC.